This T cell receptor beta chain appears in the sequencing data of a study of blood T cells in healthy people across ages. Points from the study as a whole: Lack of knowledge of donor CMV status possibly confounded expanded clonotype changes.

CDR1 is KGHDR and CDR2 is SFDVKD in the germline V gene. There are 14 residues in the CDR3. V was clipped by 2 bases and J by 6 bases; unmatched bases: 3. Comment on this clonotype: Its target is unknown.

Sample-barcoded 5' priming and a J-beta primer mix drove a second PCR of about 6 to 12 cycles. Using its own MiXCR run on the 5' RACE reads, TCRdb lists one record per CDR3 protein. The table lists about 640,000 distinct CDR3 sequences, approximately 50% of them singletons. The sample consisted of blood. The chain recombines TRBV24-1 with TRBJ1-5; 7 positions match TRBD1. The TCR sequence derives from a man in his 60s in good health. The CDR3 coding sequence is TGTGCCACCAGTGATTGGGACAGCGGTCAGCCCCAGCATTTT. As protein: CATSDWDSGQPQHF.